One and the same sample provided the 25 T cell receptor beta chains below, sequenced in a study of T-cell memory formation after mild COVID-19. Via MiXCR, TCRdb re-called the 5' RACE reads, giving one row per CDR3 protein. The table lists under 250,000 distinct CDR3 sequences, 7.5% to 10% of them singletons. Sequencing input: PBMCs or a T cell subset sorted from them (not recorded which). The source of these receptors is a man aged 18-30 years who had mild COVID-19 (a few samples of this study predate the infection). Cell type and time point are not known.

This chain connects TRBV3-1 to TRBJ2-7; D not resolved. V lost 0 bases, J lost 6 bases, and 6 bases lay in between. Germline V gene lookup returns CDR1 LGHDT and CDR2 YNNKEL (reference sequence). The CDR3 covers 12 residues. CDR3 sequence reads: CASSQDFGEQYF. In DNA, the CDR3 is TGTGCCAGCAGCCAAGATTTCGGCGAGCAGTACTTC.

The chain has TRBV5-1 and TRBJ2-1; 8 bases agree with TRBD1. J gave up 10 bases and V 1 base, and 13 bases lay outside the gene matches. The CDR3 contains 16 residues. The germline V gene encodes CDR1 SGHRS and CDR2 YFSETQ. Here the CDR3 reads CASSLRQGARYGEQFF. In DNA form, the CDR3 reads TGCGCCAGCAGCTTGCGGCAGGGGGCTCGGTACGGGGAGCAGTTCTTC.

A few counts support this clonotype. In nucleotides, the CDR3 is TGTGCCAGCCTGGGGGCTCTATTACGGGGGGGCCCAGAGACCCAGTACTTC. Protein product: CASLGALLRGGPETQYF. V gene TRBV2 combines with J gene TRBJ2-5; 8 bases line up with TRBD2. Trimming cost V 8 bases and J 4 bases; bases outside gene matches: 18. This CDR3 has 17 residues. Germline CDR1 reads SNHLY; CDR2 reads FYNNEI.

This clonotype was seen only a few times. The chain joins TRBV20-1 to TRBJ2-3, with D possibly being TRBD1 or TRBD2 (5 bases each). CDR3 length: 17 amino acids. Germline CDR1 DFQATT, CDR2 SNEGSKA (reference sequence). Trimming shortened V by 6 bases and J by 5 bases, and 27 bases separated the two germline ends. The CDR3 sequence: CSASPPVGQRGGDTQYF. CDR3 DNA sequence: TGCAGTGCCTCTCCCCCAGTGGGGCAACGCGGAGGAGATACGCAGTATTTT.

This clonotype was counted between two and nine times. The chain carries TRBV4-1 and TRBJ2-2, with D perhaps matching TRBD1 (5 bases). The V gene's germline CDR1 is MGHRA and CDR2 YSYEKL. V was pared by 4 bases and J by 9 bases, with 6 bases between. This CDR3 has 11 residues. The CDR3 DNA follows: TGCGCCAGCAGCCGGGGCCGGGAGCTGTTTTTT. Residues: CASSRGRELFF.

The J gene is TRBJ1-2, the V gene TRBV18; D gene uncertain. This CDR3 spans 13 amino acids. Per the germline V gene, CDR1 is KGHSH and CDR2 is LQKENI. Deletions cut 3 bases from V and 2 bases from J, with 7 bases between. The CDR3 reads CASSPAQNYGYTF. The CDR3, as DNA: TGTGCCAGCTCACCGGCCCAGAACTATGGCTACACCTTC.

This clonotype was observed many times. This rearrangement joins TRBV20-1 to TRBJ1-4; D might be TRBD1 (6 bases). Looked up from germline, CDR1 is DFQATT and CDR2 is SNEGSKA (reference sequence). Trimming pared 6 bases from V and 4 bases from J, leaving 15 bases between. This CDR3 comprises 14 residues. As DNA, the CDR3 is TGCAGTGCCGCCCCCCGGGACAATAATGAAAAACTGTTTTTT. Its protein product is CSAAPRDNNEKLFF.

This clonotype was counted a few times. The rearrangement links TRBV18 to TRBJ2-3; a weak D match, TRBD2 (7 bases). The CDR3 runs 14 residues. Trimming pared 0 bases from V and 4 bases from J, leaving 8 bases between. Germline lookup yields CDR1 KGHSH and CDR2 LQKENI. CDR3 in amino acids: CASSPPGGPDTQYF. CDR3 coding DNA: TGTGCCAGCTCACCACCGGGGGGGCCAGATACGCAGTATTTT.

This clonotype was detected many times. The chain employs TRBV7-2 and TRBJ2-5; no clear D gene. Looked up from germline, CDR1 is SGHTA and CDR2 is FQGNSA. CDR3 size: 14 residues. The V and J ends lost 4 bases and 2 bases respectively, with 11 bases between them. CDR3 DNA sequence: TGTGCCAGCAGCTACAGTCACATGCAAGAGACCCAGTACTTC. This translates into CASSYSHMQETQYF.

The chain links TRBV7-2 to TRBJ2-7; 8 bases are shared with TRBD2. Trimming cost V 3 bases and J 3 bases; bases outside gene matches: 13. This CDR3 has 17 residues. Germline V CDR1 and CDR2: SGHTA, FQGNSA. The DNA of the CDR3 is TGTGCCAGCAGCTTTTCAAGCGGGGGTACAAAGATCTACGAGCAGTACTTC. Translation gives CASSFSSGGTKIYEQYF. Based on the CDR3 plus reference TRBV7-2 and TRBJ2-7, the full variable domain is GAGVSQSPSNKVTEKGKDVELRCDPISGHTALYWYRQSLGQGLEFLIYFQGNSAPDKSGLPSDRFSAERTGGSVSTLTIQRTQQEDSAVYLCASSFSSGGTKIYEQYFGPGTRLTVT.

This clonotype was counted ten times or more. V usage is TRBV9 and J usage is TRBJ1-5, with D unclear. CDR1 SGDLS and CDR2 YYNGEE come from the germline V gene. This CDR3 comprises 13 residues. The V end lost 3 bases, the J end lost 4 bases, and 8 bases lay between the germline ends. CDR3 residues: CASSEIGNQPQHF. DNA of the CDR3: TGTGCCAGCAGCGAGATTGGGAATCAGCCCCAGCATTTT.

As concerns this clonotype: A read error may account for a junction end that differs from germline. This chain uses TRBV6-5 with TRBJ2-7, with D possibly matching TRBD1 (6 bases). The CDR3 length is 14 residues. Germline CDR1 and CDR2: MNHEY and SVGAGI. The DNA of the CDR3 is TGTGCCTCAGCGGTCAGGGACAAATCCTATGAGCAGTACTTC. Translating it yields CASAVRDKSYEQYF.

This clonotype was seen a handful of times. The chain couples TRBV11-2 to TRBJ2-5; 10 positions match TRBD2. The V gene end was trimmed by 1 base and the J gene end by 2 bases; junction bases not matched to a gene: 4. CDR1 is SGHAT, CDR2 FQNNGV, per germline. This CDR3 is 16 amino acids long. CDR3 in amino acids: CASSLGIAGGQETQYF. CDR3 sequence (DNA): TGTGCCAGCAGCTTAGGTATAGCGGGGGGACAAGAGACCCAGTACTTC. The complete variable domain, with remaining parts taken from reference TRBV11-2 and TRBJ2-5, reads EAGVAQSPRYKIIEKRQSVAFWCNPISGHATLYWYQQILGQGPKLLIQFQNNGVVDDSQLPKDRFSAERLKGVDSTLKIQPAKLEDSAVYLCASSLGIAGGQETQYFGPGTRLLVL.

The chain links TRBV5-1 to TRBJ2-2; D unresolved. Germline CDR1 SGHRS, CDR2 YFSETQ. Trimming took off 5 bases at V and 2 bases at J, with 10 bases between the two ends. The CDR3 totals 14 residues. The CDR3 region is CASSFFTNTGELFF. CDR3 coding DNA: TGCGCCAGCAGTTTTTTTACCAACACCGGGGAGCTGTTTTTT.

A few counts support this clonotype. The CDR3, as DNA: TGCGCCAGCAGTGAACCCAGACTAGCGGGGGGGAACAATGAGCAGTTCTTC. Its protein is CASSEPRLAGGNNEQFF. The chain couples TRBV10-2 to TRBJ2-1; 14 bases match TRBD2. The CDR3 length is 17 residues. The germline V gene has CDR1 WSHSY and CDR2 SAAADI. V lost 3 bases, J lost 5 bases, and 6 bases stayed unmatched.

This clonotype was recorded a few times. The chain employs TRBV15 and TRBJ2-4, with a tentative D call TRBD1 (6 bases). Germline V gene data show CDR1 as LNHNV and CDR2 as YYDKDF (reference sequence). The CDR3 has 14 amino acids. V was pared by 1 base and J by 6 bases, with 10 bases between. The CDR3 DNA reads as TGTGCCACCAGCAGAGTTAAGGACAGAAACATTCAGTACTTC. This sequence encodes CATSRVKDRNIQYF.

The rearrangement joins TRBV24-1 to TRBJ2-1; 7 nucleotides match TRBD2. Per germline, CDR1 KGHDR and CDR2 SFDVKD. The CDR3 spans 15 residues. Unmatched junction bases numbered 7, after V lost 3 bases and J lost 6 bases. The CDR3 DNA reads TGTGCCACCAGTGATCCCGGACTAGTTGGCAATGAGCAGTTCTTC. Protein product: CATSDPGLVGNEQFF.

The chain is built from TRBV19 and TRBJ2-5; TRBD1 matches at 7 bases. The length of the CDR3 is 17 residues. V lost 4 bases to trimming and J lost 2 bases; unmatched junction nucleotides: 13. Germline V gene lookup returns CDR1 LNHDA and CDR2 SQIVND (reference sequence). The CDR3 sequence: CASSNHLADRTQETQYF. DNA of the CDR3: TGTGCCAGTAGTAATCATCTCGCGGACAGGACTCAAGAGACCCAGTACTTC.

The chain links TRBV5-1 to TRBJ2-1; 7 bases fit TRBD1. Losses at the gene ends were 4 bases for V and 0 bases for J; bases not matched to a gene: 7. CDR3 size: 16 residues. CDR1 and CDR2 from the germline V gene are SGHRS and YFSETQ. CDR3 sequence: CASSIDRASSYNEQFF. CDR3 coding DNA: TGCGCCAGCAGCATTGACAGGGCGAGCTCCTACAATGAGCAGTTCTTC.

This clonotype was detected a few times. This CDR3 reads CAWSASGLYYGYTF. The CDR3 nucleotides are TGTGCCTGGAGTGCCTCAGGGCTGTACTATGGCTACACCTTC. This chain joins TRBV30 and TRBJ1-2; maybe TRBD1 (5 bases). From germline, CDR1 is GTSNPN and CDR2 SVGIG (reference sequence). The CDR3 runs to 14 residues. The V and J ends lost 1 base and 3 bases respectively, with 12 bases between them.

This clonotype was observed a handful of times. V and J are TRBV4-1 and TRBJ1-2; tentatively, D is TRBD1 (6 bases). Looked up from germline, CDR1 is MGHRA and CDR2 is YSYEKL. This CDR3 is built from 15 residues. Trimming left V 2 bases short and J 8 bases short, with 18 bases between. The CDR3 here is CASSQFSDGQGGYTF. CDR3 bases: TGCGCCAGCAGCCAATTTTCTGACGGTCAGGGGGGCTACACCTTC.

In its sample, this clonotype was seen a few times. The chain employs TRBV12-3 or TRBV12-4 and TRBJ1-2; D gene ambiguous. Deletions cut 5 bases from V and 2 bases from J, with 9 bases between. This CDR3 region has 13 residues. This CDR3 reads CASSLLRNYGYTF. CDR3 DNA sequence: TGTGCCAGCAGTCTCCTGCGGAACTATGGCTACACCTTC.

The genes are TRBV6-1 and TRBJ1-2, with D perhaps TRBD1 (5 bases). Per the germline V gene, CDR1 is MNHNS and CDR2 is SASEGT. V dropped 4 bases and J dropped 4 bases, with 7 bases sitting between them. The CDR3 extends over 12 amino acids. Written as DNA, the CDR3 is TGTGCCAGCAGTGCGGGGCTCTATGGCTACACCTTC. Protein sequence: CASSAGLYGYTF.

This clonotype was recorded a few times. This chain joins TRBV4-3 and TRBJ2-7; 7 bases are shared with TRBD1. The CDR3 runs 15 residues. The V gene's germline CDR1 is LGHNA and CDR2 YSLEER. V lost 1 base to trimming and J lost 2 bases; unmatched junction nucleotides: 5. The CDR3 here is CASSQGRDSPYEQYF. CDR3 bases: TGCGCCAGCAGCCAAGGAAGGGACAGCCCCTACGAGCAGTACTTC.

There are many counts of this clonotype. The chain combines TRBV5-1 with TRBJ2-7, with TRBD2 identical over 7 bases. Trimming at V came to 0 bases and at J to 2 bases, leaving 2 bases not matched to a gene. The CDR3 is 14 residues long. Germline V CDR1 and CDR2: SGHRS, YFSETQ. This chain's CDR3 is CASSLETSPYEQYF. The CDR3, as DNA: TGCGCCAGCAGCTTGGAGACTAGCCCCTACGAGCAGTACTTC.